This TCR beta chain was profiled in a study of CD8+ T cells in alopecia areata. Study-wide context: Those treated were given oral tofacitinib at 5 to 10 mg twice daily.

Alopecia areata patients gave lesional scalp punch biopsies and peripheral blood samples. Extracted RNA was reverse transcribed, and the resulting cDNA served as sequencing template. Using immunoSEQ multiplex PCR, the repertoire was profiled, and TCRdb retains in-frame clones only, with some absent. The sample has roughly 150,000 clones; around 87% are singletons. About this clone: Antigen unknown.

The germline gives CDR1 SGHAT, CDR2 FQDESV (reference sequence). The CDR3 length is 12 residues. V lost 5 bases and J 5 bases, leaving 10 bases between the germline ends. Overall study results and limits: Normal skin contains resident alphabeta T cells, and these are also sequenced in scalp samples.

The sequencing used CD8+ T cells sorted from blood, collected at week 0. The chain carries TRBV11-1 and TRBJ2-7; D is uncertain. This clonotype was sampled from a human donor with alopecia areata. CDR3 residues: CASSVDPDEQYF. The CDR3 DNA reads TGTGCCAGCAGCGTAGATCCCGACGAGCAGTACTTC.